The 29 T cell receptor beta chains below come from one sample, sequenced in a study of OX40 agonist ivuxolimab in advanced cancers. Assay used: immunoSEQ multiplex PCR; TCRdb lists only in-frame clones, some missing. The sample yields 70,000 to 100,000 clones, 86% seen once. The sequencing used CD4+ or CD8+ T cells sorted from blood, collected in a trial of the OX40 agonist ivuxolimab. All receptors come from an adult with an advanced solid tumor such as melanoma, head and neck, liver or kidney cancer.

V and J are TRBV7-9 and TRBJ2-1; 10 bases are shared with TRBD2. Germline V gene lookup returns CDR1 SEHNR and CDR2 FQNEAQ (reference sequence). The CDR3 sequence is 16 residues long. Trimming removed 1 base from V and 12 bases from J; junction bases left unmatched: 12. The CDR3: CASSLDGTSALGGQFF. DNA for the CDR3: TGTGCCAGCAGCTTAGATGGGACTAGCGCCCTTGGGGGGCAGTTCTTC. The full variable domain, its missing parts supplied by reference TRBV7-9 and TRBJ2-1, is DTGVSQNPRHKITKRGQNVTFRCDPISEHNRLYWYRQTLGQGPEFLTYFQNEAQLEKSRLLSDRFSAERPKGSFSTLEIQRTEQGDSAMYLCASSLDGTSALGGQFFGPGTRLTVL.

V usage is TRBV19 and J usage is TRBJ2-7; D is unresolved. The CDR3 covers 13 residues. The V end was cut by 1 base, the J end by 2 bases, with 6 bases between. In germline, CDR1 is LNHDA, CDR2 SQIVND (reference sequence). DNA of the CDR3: TGTGCCAGTAGTATAGCCCCTACCTACGAGCAGTACTTC. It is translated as CASSIAPTYEQYF.

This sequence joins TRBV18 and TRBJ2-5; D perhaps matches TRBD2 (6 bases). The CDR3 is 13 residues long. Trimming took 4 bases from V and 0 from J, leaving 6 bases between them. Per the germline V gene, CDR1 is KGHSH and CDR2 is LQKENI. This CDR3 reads CASSRGDQETQYF. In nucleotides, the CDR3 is TGTGCCAGCTCACGGGGGGACCAAGAGACCCAGTACTTC.

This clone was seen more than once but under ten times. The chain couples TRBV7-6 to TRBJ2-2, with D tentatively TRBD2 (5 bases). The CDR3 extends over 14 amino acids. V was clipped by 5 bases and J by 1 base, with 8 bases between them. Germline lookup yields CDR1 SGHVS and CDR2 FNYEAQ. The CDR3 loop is CASSPSGNTGELFF. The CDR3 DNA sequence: TGTGCCAGCAGCCCCAGCGGGAACACCGGGGAGCTGTTTTTT.

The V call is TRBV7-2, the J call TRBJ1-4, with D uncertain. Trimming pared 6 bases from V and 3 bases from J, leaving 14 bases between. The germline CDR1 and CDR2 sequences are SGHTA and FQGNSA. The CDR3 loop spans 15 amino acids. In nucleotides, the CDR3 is TGTGCCAGCAGGAAGGGCGTAGTCCCTAATGAAAAACTGTTTTTT. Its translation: CASRKGVVPNEKLFF.

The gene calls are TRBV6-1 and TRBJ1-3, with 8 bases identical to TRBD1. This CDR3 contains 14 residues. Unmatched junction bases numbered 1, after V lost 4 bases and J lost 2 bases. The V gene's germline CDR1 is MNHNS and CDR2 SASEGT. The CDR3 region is CASSATGAGNTIYF. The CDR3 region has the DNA TGTGCCAGCAGTGCGACAGGGGCTGGAAACACCATATATTTT.

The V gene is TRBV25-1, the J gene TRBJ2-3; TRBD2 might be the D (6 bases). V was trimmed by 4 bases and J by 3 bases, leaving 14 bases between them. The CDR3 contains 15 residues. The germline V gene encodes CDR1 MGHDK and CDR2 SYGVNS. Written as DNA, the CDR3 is TGTGCCAGCAGTGCACCCCTGGCGGGGACAGATACGCAGTATTTT. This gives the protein CASSAPLAGTDTQYF. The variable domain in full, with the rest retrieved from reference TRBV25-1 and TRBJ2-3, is EADIYQTPRYLVIGTGKKITLECSQTMGHDKMYWYQQDPGMELHLIHYSYGVNSTEKGDLSSESTVSRIRTEHFPLTLESARPSHTSQYLCASSAPLAGTDTQYFGPGTRLTVL.

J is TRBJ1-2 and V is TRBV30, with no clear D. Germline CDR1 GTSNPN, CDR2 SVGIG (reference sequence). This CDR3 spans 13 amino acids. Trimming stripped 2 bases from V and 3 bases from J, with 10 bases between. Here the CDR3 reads CAWSISLYYGYTF. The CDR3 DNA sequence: TGTGCCTGGAGTATCAGTTTGTACTATGGCTACACCTTC.

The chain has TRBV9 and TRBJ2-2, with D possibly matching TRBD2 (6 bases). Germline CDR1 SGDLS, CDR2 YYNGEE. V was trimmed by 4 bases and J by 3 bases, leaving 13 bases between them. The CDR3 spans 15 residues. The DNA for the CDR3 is TGTGCCAGCAGCCCCAGAGGCGGGGACACCGGGGAGCTGTTTTTT. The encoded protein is CASSPRGGDTGELFF.

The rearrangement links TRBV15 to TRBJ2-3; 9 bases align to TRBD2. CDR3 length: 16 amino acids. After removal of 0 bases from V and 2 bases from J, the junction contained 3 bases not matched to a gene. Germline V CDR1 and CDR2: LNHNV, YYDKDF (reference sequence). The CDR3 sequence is CATSRDLAGNTDTQYF. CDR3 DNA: TGTGCCACCAGCAGAGACCTAGCGGGAAACACAGATACGCAGTATTTT.

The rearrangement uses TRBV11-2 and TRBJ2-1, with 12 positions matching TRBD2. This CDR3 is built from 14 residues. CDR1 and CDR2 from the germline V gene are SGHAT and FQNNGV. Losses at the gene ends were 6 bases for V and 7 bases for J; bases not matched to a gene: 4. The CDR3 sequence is CASSLAGGVNEQFF. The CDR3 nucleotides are TGTGCCAGCAGTCTAGCGGGAGGGGTGAATGAGCAGTTCTTC.

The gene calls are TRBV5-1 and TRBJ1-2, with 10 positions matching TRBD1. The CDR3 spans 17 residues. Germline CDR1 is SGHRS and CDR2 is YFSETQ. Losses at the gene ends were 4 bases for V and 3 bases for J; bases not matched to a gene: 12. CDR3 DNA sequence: TGCGCCAGCAGCCTACCGACAGGGGGCCTAAACTACTATGGCTACACCTTC. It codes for CASSLPTGGLNYYGYTF.

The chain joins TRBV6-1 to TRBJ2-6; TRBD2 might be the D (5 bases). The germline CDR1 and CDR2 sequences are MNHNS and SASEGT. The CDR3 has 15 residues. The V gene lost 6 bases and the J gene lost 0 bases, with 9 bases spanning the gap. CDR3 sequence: CASRQGSSGANVLTF. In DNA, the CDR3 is TGTGCCAGCAGACAAGGGAGCTCTGGGGCCAACGTCCTGACTTTC.

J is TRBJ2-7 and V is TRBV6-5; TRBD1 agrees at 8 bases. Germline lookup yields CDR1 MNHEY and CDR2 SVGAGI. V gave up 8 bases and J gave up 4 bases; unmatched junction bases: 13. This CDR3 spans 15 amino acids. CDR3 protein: CASQEIGQGRYEQYF. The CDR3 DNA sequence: TGTGCCAGCCAAGAAATAGGACAGGGAAGATACGAGCAGTACTTC.

CDR3 loop: CASSLEGMQGYTF. CDR3 DNA sequence: TGTGCCAGCAGCTTAGAGGGAATGCAAGGCTACACCTTC. The V gene is TRBV7-3, the J gene TRBJ1-2; D is undetermined. This CDR3 contains 13 residues. Trimming took 2 bases from V and 8 from J, leaving 12 bases between them. The germline V gene has CDR1 SGHTA and CDR2 FQGTGA.

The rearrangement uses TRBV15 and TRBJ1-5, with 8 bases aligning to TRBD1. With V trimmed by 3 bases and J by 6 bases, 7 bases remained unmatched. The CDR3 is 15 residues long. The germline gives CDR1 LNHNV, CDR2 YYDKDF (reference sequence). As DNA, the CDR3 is TGTGCCACCAGCAGCGACAGGGGTTGGGCTCAGCCCCAGCATTTT. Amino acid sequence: CATSSDRGWAQPQHF. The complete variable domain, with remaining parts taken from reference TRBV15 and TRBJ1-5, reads DAMVIQNPRYQVTQFGKPVTLSCSQTLNHNVMYWYQQKSSQAPKLLFHYYDKDFNNEADTPDNFQSRRPNTSFCFLDIRSPGLGDTAMYLCATSSDRGWAQPQHFGDGTRLSIL.

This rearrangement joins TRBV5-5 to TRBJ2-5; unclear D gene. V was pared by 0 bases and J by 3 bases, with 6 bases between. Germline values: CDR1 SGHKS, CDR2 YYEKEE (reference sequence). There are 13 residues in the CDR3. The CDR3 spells CASSLDHEETQYF. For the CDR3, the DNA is TGTGCCAGCAGCTTGGACCATGAAGAGACCCAGTACTTC.

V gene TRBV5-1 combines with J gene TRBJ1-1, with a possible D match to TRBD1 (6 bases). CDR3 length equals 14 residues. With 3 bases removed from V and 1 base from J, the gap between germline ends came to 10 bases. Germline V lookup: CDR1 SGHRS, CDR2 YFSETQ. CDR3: CASSSGASNTEAFF. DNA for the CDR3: TGCGCCAGCAGCTCAGGGGCTTCGAACACTGAAGCTTTCTTT.

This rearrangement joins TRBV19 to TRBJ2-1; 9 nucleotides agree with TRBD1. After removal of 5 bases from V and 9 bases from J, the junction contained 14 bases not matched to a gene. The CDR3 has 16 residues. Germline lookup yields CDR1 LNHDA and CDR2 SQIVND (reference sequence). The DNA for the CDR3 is TGTGCCAGTAGTGTCGTAGGGACAGGGCTCTCTGCTGAGCAGTTCTTC. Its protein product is CASSVVGTGLSAEQFF.

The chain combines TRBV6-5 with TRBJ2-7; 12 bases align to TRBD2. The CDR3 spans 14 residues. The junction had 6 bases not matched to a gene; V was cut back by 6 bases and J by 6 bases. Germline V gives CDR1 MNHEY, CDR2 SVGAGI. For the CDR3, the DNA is TGTGCCAGCAGCCAGACTAGCGGGAGAGGCGAGCAGTACTTC. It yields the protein CASSQTSGRGEQYF.

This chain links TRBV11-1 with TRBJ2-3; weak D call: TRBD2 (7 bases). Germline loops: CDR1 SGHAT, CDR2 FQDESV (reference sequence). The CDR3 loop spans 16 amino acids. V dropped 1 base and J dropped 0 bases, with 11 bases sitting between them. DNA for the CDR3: TGTGCCAGCAGCTTAGTTGGGGGGGCAAGCACAGATACGCAGTATTTT. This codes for CASSLVGGASTDTQYF.

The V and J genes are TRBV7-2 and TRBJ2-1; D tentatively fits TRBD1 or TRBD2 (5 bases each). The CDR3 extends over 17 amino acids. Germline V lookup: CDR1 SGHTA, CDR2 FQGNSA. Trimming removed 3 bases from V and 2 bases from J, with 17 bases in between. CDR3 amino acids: CASSFVSTRGAYNEQFF. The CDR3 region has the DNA TGTGCCAGCAGCTTCGTTTCTACAAGGGGAGCCTACAATGAGCAGTTCTTC. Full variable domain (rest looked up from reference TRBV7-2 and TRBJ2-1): GAGVSQSPSNKVTEKGKDVELRCDPISGHTALYWYRQSLGQGLEFLIYFQGNSAPDKSGLPSDRFSAERTGGSVSTLTIQRTQQEDSAVYLCASSFVSTRGAYNEQFFGPGTRLTVL.

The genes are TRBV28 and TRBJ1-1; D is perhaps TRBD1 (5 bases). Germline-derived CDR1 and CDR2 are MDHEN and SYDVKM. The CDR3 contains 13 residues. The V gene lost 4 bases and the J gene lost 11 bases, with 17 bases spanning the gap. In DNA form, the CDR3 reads TGTGCCAGCAGTTACCAAGGTTCTGGGGACGCTTTCTTT. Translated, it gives CASSYQGSGDAFF.

This CDR3 reads CASRPGLAVADTQYF. In DNA, the CDR3 is TGTGCCAGCAGGCCAGGACTAGCGGTCGCAGATACGCAGTATTTT. The chain uses TRBV6-1 and TRBJ2-3; 10 bases are shared with TRBD2. CDR1 is MNHNS, CDR2 SASEGT, per germline. J lost 4 bases, V lost 6 bases, and 7 bases had no gene match. The CDR3 is made up of 15 amino acids.

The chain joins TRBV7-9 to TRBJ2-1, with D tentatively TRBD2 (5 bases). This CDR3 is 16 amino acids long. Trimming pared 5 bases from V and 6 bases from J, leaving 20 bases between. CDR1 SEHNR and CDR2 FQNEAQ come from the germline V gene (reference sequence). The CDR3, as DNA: TGTGCCAGCAGCCCGCGCCCTGAGGTAAGCGGCAATGAGCAGTTCTTC. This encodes CASSPRPEVSGNEQFF. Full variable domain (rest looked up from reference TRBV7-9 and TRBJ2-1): DTGVSQNPRHKITKRGQNVTFRCDPISEHNRLYWYRQTLGQGPEFLTYFQNEAQLEKSRLLSDRFSAERPKGSFSTLEIQRTEQGDSAMYLCASSPRPEVSGNEQFFGPGTRLTVL.

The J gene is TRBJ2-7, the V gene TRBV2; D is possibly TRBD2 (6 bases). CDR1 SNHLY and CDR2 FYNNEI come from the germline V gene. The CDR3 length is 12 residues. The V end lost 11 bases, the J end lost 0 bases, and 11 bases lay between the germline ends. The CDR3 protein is CAGRDFSYEQYF. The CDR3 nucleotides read TGTGCCGGCCGGGACTTCTCCTACGAGCAGTACTTC.

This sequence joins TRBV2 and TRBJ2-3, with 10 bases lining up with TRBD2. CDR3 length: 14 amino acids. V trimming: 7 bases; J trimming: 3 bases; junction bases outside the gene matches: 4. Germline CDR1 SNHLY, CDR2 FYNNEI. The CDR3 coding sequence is TGTGCCAGCACCAATAGCGGGAGGACAGATACGCAGTATTTT. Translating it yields CASTNSGRTDTQYF.

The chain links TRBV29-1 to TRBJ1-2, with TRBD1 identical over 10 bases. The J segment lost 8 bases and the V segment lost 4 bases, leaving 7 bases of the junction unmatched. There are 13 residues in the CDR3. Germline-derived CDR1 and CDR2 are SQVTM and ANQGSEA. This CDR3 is CSVAPQTGGGYTF. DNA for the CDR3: TGCAGCGTTGCTCCTCAGACAGGGGGCGGCTACACCTTC.

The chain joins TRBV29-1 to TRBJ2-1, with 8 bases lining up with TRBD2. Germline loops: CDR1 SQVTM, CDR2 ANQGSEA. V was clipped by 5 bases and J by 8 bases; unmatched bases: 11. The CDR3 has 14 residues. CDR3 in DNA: TGCAGCGTTAAGCGGGGGAGCTGGGGCGATGAGCAGTTCTTC. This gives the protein CSVKRGSWGDEQFF.